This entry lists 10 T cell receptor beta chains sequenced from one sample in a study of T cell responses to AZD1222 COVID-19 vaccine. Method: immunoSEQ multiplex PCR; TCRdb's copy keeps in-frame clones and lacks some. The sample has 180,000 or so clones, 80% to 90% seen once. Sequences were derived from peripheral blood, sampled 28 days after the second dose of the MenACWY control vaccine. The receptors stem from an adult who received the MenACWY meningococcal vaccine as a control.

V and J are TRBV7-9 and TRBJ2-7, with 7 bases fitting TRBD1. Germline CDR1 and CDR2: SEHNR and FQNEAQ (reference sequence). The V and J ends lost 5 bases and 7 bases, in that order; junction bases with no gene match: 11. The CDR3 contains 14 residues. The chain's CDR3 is CASSPQTGTGEQYF. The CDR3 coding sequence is TGTGCCAGCAGCCCCCAGACAGGGACGGGGGAGCAGTACTTC. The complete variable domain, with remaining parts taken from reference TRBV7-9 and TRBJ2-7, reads DTGVSQNPRHKITKRGQNVTFRCDPISEHNRLYWYRQTLGQGPEFLTYFQNEAQLEKSRLLSDRFSAERPKGSFSTLEIQRTEQGDSAMYLCASSPQTGTGEQYFGPGTRLTVT.

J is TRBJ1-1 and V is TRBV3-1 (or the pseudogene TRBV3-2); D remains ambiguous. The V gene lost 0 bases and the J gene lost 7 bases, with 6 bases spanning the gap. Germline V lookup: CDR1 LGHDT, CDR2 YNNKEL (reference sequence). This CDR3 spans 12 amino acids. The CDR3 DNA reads TGTGCCAGCAGCCAAGAGTTCCGTGAAGCTTTCTTT. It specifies CASSQEFREAFF.

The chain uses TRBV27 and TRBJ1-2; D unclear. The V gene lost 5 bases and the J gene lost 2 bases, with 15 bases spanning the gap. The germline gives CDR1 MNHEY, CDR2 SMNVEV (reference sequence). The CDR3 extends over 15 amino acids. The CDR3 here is CASSPLSASNYGYTF. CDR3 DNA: TGTGCCAGCAGTCCCCTGAGCGCCTCGAACTATGGCTACACCTTC.

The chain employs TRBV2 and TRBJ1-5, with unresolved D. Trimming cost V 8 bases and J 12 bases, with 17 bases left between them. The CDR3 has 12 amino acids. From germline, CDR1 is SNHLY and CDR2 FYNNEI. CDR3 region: CASVGGSRVQHF. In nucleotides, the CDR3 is TGTGCCAGCGTGGGAGGGAGCCGCGTCCAGCATTTT.

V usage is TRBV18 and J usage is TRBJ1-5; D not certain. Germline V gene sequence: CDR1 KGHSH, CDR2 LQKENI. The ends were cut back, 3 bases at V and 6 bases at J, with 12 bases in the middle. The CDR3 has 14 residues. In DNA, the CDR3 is TGTGCCAGCTCACCCCCAGGTGAGGGTCAGCCCCAGCATTTT. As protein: CASSPPGEGQPQHF.

CDR3 coding DNA: TGTGCCAGCAGACCCGGACAGGGAGTGACAAATCAGCCCCAGCATTTT. Amino acid sequence: CASRPGQGVTNQPQHF. This chain joins TRBV2 and TRBJ1-5; 8 bases are a match to TRBD1. The CDR3 contains 16 residues. Germline V gene data show CDR1 as SNHLY and CDR2 as FYNNEI. Trimming cost V 6 bases and J 4 bases; bases outside gene matches: 11.

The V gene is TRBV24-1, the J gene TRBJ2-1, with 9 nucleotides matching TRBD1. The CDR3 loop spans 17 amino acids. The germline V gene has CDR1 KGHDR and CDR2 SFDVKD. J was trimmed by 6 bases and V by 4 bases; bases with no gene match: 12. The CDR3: CATSDLPGQGNVNEQFF. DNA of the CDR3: TGTGCCACCAGTGACTTACCGGGACAGGGTAACGTCAATGAGCAGTTCTTC.

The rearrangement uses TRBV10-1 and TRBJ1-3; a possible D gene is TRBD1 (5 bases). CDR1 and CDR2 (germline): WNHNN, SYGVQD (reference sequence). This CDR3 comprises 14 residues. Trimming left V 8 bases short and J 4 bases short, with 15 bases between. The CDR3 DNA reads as TGCGCCAGCGGGGCAGAGGGTGACGGAAACACCATATATTTT. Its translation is CASGAEGDGNTIYF.

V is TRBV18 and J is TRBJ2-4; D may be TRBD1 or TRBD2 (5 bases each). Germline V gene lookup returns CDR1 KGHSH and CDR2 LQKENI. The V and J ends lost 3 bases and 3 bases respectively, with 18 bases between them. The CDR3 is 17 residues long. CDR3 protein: CASSPNTRGAGKNIQYF. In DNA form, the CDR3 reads TGTGCCAGCTCACCGAATACACGGGGCGCGGGCAAAAACATTCAGTACTTC.

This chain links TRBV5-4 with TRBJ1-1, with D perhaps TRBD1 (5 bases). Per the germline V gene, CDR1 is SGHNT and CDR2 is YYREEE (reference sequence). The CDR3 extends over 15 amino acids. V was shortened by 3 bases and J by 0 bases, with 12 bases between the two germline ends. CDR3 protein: CASSSGNPLNTEAFF. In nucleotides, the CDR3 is TGTGCCAGCAGCTCAGGGAACCCTTTGAACACTGAAGCTTTCTTT. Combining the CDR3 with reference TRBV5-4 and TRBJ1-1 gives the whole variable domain ETGVTQSPTHLIKTRGQQVTLRCSSQSGHNTVSWYQQALGQGPQFIFQYYREEENGRGNFPPRFSGLQFPNYSSELNVNALELDDSALYLCASSSGNPLNTEAFFGQGTRLTVV.